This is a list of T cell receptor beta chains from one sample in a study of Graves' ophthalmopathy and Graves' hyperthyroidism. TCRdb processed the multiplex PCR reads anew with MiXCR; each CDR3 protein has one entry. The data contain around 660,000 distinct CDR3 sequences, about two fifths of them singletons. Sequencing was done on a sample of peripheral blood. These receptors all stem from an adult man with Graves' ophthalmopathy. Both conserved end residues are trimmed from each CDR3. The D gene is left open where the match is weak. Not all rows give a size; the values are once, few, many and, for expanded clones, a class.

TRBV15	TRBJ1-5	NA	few	ATSRDQPQH
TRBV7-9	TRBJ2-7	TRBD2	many	ASSLAKETSGRIPHEQY
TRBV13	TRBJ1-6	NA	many	ASSFGDRINSPLH
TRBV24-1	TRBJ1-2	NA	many	ATSDLSGYT
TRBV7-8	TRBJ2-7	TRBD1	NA	ASSLAGTGYSPTRYEQY
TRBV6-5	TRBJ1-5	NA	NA	ASGLYGVNQPQH
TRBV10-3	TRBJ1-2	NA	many	ASTVRGYGYT
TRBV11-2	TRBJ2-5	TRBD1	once	ASSAFLGGIQETQY
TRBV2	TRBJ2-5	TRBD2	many	ASSERGGWRETQY
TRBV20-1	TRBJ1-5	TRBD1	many	SAREGQEVEPQH
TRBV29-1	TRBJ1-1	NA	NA	SASRGGGVF
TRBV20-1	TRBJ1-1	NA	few	SAAPQEPNIWVTEAF
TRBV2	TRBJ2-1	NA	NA	ASGGTHGSYNEQF
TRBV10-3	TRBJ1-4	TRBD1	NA	AISDWTGTGGEKLF
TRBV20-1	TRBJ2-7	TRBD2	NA	SASSGRIFYEQY
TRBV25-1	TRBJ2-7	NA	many	ASSEYEQY
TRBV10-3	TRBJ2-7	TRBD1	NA	ASSEQGQIPYEQY
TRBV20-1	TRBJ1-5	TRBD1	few	SASVTGGNQPQH